The sequence of this T cell receptor beta chain was determined in a study of lymphopenia after photon versus proton radiotherapy. The study's findings and limits: Post-nadir diversity loss with photons came from oligoclonal expansion, particularly CD8+ Temra cells. Only patients who died were analyzed for survival; proton advantage is unproven.

CDR1 and CDR2 (germline): LNHDA, SQIVND (reference sequence). V shed 3 bases and J shed 0 bases, with 14 bases lying between them. The CDR3 covers 16 residues. Sequencing used immunoSEQ multiplex PCR; TCRdb keeps in-frame clones, though not all of them. The sample contains tens of thousands of clones, 89% of which appear only once. A note on this clone: Its specificity is unknown.

The source of this sequence is a woman between 65 and 79 years old with pancreatic cancer. Some clones in this sample may be carry-over from other donors' samples. The sequenced sample was peripheral blood, obtained from a patient treated with proton-based radiotherapy. This rearrangement joins TRBV19 to TRBJ1-1; perhaps TRBD1 as D (6 bases). The CDR3 DNA sequence: TGTGCCAGTAGTATGGGGCGCGGGGGCATGAACACTGAAGCTTTCTTT. Protein: CASSMGRGGMNTEAFF.